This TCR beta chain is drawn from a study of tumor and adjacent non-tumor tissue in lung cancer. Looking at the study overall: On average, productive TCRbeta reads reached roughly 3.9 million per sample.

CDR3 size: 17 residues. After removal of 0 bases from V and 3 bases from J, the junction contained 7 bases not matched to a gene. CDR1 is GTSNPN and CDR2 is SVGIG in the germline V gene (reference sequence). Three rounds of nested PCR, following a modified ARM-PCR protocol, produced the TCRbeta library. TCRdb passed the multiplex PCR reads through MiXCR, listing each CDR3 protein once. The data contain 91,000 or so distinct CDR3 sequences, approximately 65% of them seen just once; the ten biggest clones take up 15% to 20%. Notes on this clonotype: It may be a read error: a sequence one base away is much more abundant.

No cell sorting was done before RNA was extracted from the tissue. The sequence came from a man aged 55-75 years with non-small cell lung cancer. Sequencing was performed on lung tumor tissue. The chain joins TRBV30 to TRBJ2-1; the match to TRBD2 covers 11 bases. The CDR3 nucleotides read TGTGCCTGGAGTGTCCCTAGCGGGAGGACCTACTACAATGAGCAGTTCTTC. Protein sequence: CAWSVPSGRTYYNEQFF.